Detailed here is one TCR beta chain. The sample comes from a study of blood T cell repertoires in COVID-19. The wider study: Italy, Spain and the United States were the sources of the convalescent and acute COVID-19 samples. Sources were T cells, B-cell-depleted T cells, or PBMCs; the material itself was cDNA or gDNA.

In the original workflow: How many nucleated cells were present was estimated from reference gene primer amplification. This table comes from immunoSEQ multiplex PCR, and its TCRdb copy is limited to in-frame clones, with some not included. The V and J calls and clone size were taken over from that table, and D and trimming were inferred from the DNA. Here the sample spans 350,000 to 550,000 clones, roughly 87% being singletons. Everyone who took part was about 18 to 90 years old, and they came from about 25 US areas. Trimming cost V 8 bases and J 10 bases, with 15 bases left between them. CDR3 length: 13 amino acids. The germline gives CDR1 SGHVS, CDR2 FQNEAQ.

The TCR sequence derives from a young woman with acute COVID-19. Source material: PBMCs or T cells enriched from blood (not recorded which). J is TRBJ2-6 and V is TRBV7-8, with D possibly being TRBD1 (5 bases). As DNA, the CDR3 is TGTGCCAGCCAGCTTAGGGGATCTAACGTCCTGACTTTC. Translating it yields CASQLRGSNVLTF. The whole variable domain, filled in from reference TRBV7-8 and TRBJ2-6, reads GAGVSQSPRYKVAKRGQDVALRCDPISGHVSLFWYQQALGQGPEFLTYFQNEAQLDKSGLPSDRFFAERPEGSVSTLKIQRTQQEDSAVYLCASQLRGSNVLTFGAGSRLTVL.